This T cell receptor beta chain emerged from a study of identical twins. Study outcomes and limitations: Modeled out-of-frame TCR alpha sharing in monozygotic twins fell below observed levels.

Worth noting for this clonotype: The antigen is not known.

Through template switching, a universal primer site was introduced, and the cDNA contained unique molecular identifiers. TCRdb itself ran the 5' RACE reads through MiXCR, one entry per CDR3 protein. The sample shows about 890,000 distinct CDR3 sequences, roughly an eighth of them seen only once. Trimming took 5 bases from V and 6 from J, leaving 10 bases between them. The CDR3 covers 13 residues. These data are also associated with another study on yellow fever vaccine responses in identical twins. That publication notes: A vaccine T cell response that seemed partly convergent and partly personalized was reported in twins.

The sequence came from a woman between 18 and 29 years old in good health. Sequenced material: PBMCs. V is TRBV12-3 or TRBV12-4 and J is TRBJ2-2; the D gene is possibly TRBD1 (6 bases). CDR3 DNA sequence: TGTGCCAGCAGTCGGACAGATCCCGGGGAGCTGTTTTTT. Its protein product is CASSRTDPGELFF.